The clone carrying this T cell receptor beta chain was counted only a few times. As yet, its antigen is unknown. CDR3 length: 18 residues. From germline, CDR1 is SGDLS and CDR2 YYNGEE. J lost 2 bases, V lost 2 bases, and 10 bases had no gene match. A sample-barcoded 5' primer and a J-beta primer mix were used in a second PCR of about 7 to 12 cycles. TCRdb re-derived calls from the 5' RACE reads in MiXCR, one entry per CDR3 protein. In the table there are more than 1 million distinct CDR3 sequences, roughly 45% of which are singletons. These data originate in a study of blood T cells in healthy people across ages. Study-level results: A strong correlation was seen between TCR beta diversity and naive T cell percentage. The study lacked donor CMV status, which possibly confounded expanded clonotype changes. Per-million-T-cell TCR beta diversity fell roughly linearly with age. Whereas aged donors had fewer naive CD4+ cells, long-lived donors had more of them and higher diversity.

This clonotype was sampled from a woman in her sixties or seventies in good health. V usage is TRBV9 and J usage is TRBJ1-2, with 12 bases identical to TRBD1. Sequenced: blood. The CDR3 loop is CASSVGGQGAVGNYGYTF. CDR3 nucleotide sequence: TGTGCCAGCAGCGTCGGGGGACAGGGGGCGGTTGGAAACTATGGCTACACCTTC.